The rows below give T cell receptor beta chains drawn from one sample of a study of shared clonotypes between healthy human individuals. TCRdb's table, derived via immunoSEQ multiplex PCR, lists solely in-frame clones and lacks some. The sample lists over a million clones; about 84% were seen once. Material for sequencing was memory CD4+ T cells from PBMCs. These receptors were taken from a man between 18 and 29 years old in good health. Some clones in this sample may be carry-over from other donors' samples. The CDR3 runs from the conserved cysteine through the conserved F or W. D genes are given only for firm matches. Size values are once, few and many counts, or a class for expanded clones, and some rows have none.

clone_size	v_call	j_call	d_call	cdr3_aa	cdr3_nt
.	TRBV30	TRBJ1-2	.	CAWSRGYGYTF	TGTGCCTGGAGCCGTGGTTATGGCTACACCTTC
.	TRBV5-1	TRBJ1-2	.	CASSLVADTGGYTF	TGCGCCAGCAGCTTGGTAGCTGATACAGGGGGCTACACCTTC
.	TRBV6-5	TRBJ2-3	TRBD1	CASRRGQGGTDTQYF	TGTGCCAGCAGGAGAGGACAGGGAGGAACAGATACGCAGTATTTT
.	TRBV6-6	TRBJ2-5	TRBD2	CASSYPPGGLQETQYF	TGTGCCAGCAGTTACCCCCCGGGGGGTCTACAAGAGACCCAGTACTTC
many	TRBV11-2	TRBJ2-5	.	CASSLSLQETQYF	TGTGCCAGCAGCTTATCCCTGCAAGAGACCCAGTACTTC
few	TRBV7-2	TRBJ1-3	.	CASSLVLFSGNTIYF	TGTGCCAGCAGCTTAGTACTTTTCTCTGGAAACACCATATATTTT
.	TRBV19	TRBJ1-5	.	CASRDFANQPQHF	TGTGCCAGTAGGGACTTTGCCAATCAGCCCCAGCATTTT
.	TRBV2	TRBJ1-5	.	CASSQRGQEYQPQHF	TGTGCCAGCAGCCAAAGAGGGCAGGAGTATCAGCCCCAGCATTTT
many	TRBV7-9	TRBJ2-1	.	CASITGGGRAYNEQFF	TGTGCCAGCATAACCGGTGGGGGTAGGGCCTACAATGAGCAGTTCTTC
few	TRBV5-1	TRBJ1-3	.	CASSLQGSSGNTIYF	TGCGCCAGCAGCTTGCAGGGTAGCTCTGGAAACACCATATATTTT
.	TRBV2	TRBJ1-5	.	CASAGRGGSTQPQHF	TGTGCCAGCGCGGGGCGGGGGGGCTCGACTCAGCCCCAGCATTTT
.	TRBV4-1	TRBJ1-3	.	CASSHVPAERSGNTIYF	TGCGCCAGCAGCCATGTCCCCGCGGAGCGCTCTGGAAACACCATATATTTT
few	TRBV4-3	TRBJ1-2	TRBD1	CASSHEWDRPYTF	TGCGCCAGCAGCCATGAATGGGACAGACCCTACACCTTC
.	TRBV7-2	TRBJ2-1	.	CASSLDFGGEQFF	TGTGCCAGCAGCTTAGATTTTGGAGGAGAGCAGTTCTTC
.	TRBV29-1	TRBJ1-1	TRBD1	CSVGTGGNTEAFF	TGCAGCGTGGGGACAGGGGGCAACACTGAAGCTTTCTTT
.	TRBV2	TRBJ1-5	.	CASSEVQGWNQPQHF	TGTGCCAGCAGTGAAGTGCAGGGTTGGAATCAGCCCCAGCATTTT
.	TRBV6-5	TRBJ2-1	.	CASSQGTRSNEQFF	TGTGCCAGCAGTCAGGGGACGAGAAGCAATGAGCAGTTCTTC
.	TRBV14	TRBJ2-5	TRBD1	CASSPDGTGYETQYF	TGTGCCAGCAGCCCGGACGGGACAGGGTATGAGACCCAGTACTTC
.	TRBV7-2	TRBJ2-1	TRBD2	CASSLTREGYNEQFF	TGTGCCAGCAGCTTAACGCGGGAGGGCTACAATGAGCAGTTCTTC
.	TRBV18	TRBJ2-7	.	CASSPTSYEQYF	TGTGCCAGCTCACCCACCTCCTACGAGCAGTACTTC
.	TRBV7-8	TRBJ1-3	.	CASSLPRGGLTAGNTIYF	TGTGCCAGCAGCCTCCCCCGAGGAGGACTGACGGCTGGAAACACCATATATTTT
.	TRBV28	TRBJ1-2	TRBD1	CASSLSRTGGDGYTF	TGTGCCAGCAGTTTATCAAGGACAGGGGGGGATGGCTACACCTTC
.	TRBV28	TRBJ2-7	TRBD2	CASYSGNSYEQYF	TGTGCCAGCTATAGCGGGAACTCCTACGAGCAGTACTTC
.	TRBV2	TRBJ2-7	.	CASSEEGQGGEYF	TGTGCCAGCAGTGAGGAAGGGCAGGGCGGGGAGTACTTC
.	TRBV5-1	TRBJ2-6	.	CASSPTGANVLTF	TGCGCCAGCAGCCCAACTGGGGCCAACGTCCTGACTTTC
.	TRBV28	TRBJ2-1	.	CASSLMGVGQFF	TGTGCCAGCAGTTTAATGGGAGTGGGGCAGTTCTTC
.	TRBV28	TRBJ2-3	.	CASTLGRSRGTDTQYF	TGTGCCAGCACCTTAGGTCGGTCCAGGGGCACAGATACGCAGTATTTT
.	TRBV5-1	TRBJ2-3	TRBD1	CASSLRGQGRDTQYF	TGCGCCAGCAGCTTGAGGGGACAGGGGAGGGATACGCAGTATTTT
.	TRBV6-1	TRBJ2-7	.	CASSAGSTEQYF	TGTGCCAGCAGTGCAGGTTCGACCGAGCAGTACTTC
once	TRBV11-3	TRBJ2-7	.	CASSLGIGFNEQYF	TGTGCCAGCAGCTTAGGTATTGGCTTTAACGAGCAGTACTTC
.	TRBV18	TRBJ2-3	TRBD1	CASSPFQGASSTDTQYF	TGTGCCAGCTCACCATTCCAGGGGGCGAGTAGCACAGATACGCAGTATTTT
.	TRBV11-2	TRBJ2-3	.	CASSLARDRGGTDTQYF	TGTGCCAGCAGCTTAGCCCGGGACCGGGGTGGCACAGATACGCAGTATTTT
.	TRBV5-4	TRBJ1-1	TRBD1	CASSSGGAYTEAFF	TGTGCCAGCAGCTCAGGGGGCGCTTACACTGAAGCTTTCTTT
.	TRBV4-3	TRBJ2-7	TRBD2	CASSPSQSRTRIYEQYF	TGCGCCAGCAGCCCGTCCCAAAGTCGGACTAGGATCTACGAGCAGTACTTC
.	TRBV9	TRBJ2-3	.	CASSVGQAGTDTQYF	TGTGCCAGCAGCGTGGGCCAGGCTGGCACAGATACGCAGTATTTT
.	TRBV9	TRBJ2-7	.	CASSVETDGEQYF	TGTGCCAGCAGCGTAGAAACAGACGGCGAGCAGTACTTC
.	TRBV28	TRBJ1-2	TRBD1	CASTAPGTGSNTF	TGTGCCAGCACTGCCCCCGGGACAGGGAGTAACACCTTC
.	TRBV9	TRBJ2-1	.	CASSTRLGRYEQFF	TGTGCCAGCAGCACACGACTAGGGCGGTATGAGCAGTTCTTC
few	TRBV27	TRBJ1-5	.	CASSLSTYSNQPQHF	TGTGCCAGCAGTTTATCCACGTATAGCAATCAGCCCCAGCATTTT
.	TRBV27	TRBJ2-3	.	CASSPGTGDTDTQYF	TGTGCCAGCAGTCCTGGGACGGGGGACACAGATACGCAGTATTTT
.	TRBV7-8	TRBJ2-5	TRBD1	CASSSGTAQETQYF	TGTGCCAGCAGCTCCGGGACAGCCCAAGAGACCCAGTACTTC
few	TRBV4-1	TRBJ2-7	TRBD1	CASSQAGTGVREQYF	TGCGCCAGCAGCCAAGCTGGGACAGGGGTCAGGGAGCAGTACTTC
.	TRBV2	TRBJ1-5	TRBD1	CASRDRGGNQPQHF	TGTGCCAGCAGGGACAGGGGCGGCAATCAGCCCCAGCATTTT
.	TRBV14	TRBJ1-3	TRBD1	CASSQGGGRGPSGNTIYF	TGTGCCAGCAGCCAAGGTGGGGGAAGGGGGCCCTCTGGAAACACCATATATTTT